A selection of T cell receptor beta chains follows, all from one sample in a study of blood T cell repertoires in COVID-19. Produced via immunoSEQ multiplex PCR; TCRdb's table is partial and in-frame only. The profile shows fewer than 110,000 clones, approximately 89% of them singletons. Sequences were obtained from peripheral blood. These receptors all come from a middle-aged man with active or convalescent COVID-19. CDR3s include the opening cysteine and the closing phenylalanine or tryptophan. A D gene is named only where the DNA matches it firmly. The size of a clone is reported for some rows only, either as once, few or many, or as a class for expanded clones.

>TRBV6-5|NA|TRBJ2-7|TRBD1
CASNTGTGGAEQYF
TGTGCCAGCAACACCGGGACAGGGGGCGCCGAGCAGTACTTC
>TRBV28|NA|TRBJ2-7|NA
CASSTTGYEQYF
TGTGCCAGCAGTACCACAGGGTACGAGCAGTACTTC
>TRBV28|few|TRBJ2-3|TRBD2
CASRGRGGTTDTQYF
TGTGCCAGCAGGGGTCGGGGGGGTACCACAGATACGCAGTATTTT
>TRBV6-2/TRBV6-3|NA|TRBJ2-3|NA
CASSSTGGADTQYF
TGTGCCAGCAGTTCCACCGGCGGGGCAGATACGCAGTATTTT
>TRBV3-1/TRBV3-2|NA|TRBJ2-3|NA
CASSQGASKGGDTQYF
TGTGCCAGCAGCCAAGGAGCTAGCAAGGGGGGGGATACGCAGTATTTT
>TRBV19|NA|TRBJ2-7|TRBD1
CASSLGTAQYF
TGTGCCAGTAGTCTGGGGACAGCGCAGTACTTC
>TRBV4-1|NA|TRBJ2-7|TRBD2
CASSHPKAGGPVTYEQYF
TGCGCCAGCAGCCACCCAAAAGCGGGAGGGCCTGTAACCTACGAGCAGTACTTC
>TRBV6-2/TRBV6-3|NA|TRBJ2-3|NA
CASSTGKDPDTQYF
TGTGCCAGCAGTACAGGGAAAGACCCAGATACGCAGTATTTT
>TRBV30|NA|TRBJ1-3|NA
CAWSAGIRAGNTIYF
TGTGCCTGGAGTGCAGGGATTAGGGCTGGAAACACCATATATTTT
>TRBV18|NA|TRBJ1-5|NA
CASSPEEPNQPQHF
TGTGCCAGCTCACCGGAGGAGCCCAATCAGCCCCAGCATTTT
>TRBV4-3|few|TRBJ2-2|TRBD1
CASSQTRDREVGGELFF
TGCGCCAGCAGCCAGACACGGGACAGGGAGGTGGGCGGGGAGCTGTTTTTT
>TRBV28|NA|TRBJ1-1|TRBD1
CASSLEGANTEAFF
TGTGCCAGCAGTCTTGAGGGGGCGAACACTGAAGCTTTCTTT
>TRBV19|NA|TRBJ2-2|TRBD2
CASSTLAGGQTGELFF
TGTGCCAGTAGTACCTTAGCGGGAGGGCAGACCGGGGAGCTGTTTTTT
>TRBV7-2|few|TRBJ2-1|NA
CASSLAPNNEQFF
TGTGCCAGCAGCTTAGCCCCCAACAATGAGCAGTTCTTC
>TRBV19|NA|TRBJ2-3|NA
CASKGGFYYTDTQYF
TGTGCCAGTAAAGGAGGGTTTTATTACACAGATACGCAGTATTTT
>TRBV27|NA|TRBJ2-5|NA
CASSPSPGFWETQYF
TGTGCCAGCAGTCCATCACCAGGGTTTTGGGAGACCCAGTACTTC
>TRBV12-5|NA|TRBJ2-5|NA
CASGPTSAGPGETQYF
TGTGCTAGTGGTCCGACTAGTGCGGGGCCAGGGGAGACCCAGTACTTC
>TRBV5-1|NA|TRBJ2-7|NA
CASSLRVANEQYF
TGCGCCAGCAGCTTGCGGGTTGCGAACGAGCAGTACTTC
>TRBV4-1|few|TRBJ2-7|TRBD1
CASSQESRRGLYEQYF
TGCGCCAGCAGCCAAGAGTCTCGCAGGGGGCTCTACGAGCAGTACTTC
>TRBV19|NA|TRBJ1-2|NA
CASSGNVGGYTF
TGTGCCAGTAGCGGGAACGTGGGTGGCTACACCTTC
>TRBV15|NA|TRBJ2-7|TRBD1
CATSRDRTGWYEQYF
TGTGCCACCAGCAGAGATAGGACAGGCTGGTACGAGCAGTACTTC
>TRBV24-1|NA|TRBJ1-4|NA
CATSEGGRINEKLFF
TGTGCCACCAGTGAGGGGGGACGGATTAATGAAAAACTGTTTTTT
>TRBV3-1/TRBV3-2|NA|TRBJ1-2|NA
CASSQEAGAYGYTF
TGTGCCAGCAGCCAAGAAGCGGGGGCCTATGGCTACACCTTC
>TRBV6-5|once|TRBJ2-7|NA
CASSTGSPPYEQYF
TGTGCCAGCAGCACAGGGTCCCCCCCCTACGAGCAGTACTTC
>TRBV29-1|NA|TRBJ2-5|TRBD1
CSGDPGQGAETQYF
TGCAGCGGGGATCCGGGACAGGGGGCCGAGACCCAGTACTTC